Described below is a single T cell receptor beta chain sequence and its context. Its target is not known. In the PCR, 60 Vbeta and 13 Jbeta primers were used. TCRdb's copy holds only in-frame clones and misses some; the assay was immunoSEQ multiplex PCR. This table holds roughly 100,000 clones, over 70% found once. The data stem from a study of cytomegalovirus exposure and HLA in healthy donors. Overall study: Within the Caucasian-associated ancestry cluster were 81% of the approximately 400 genotyped donors. Study outcomes and limitations: A later analysis showed HLA-associated TCR beta chains outstripping equally common others in clonal expansion. Cytomegalovirus status was reportedly diagnosed by the classifier with high specificity and sensitivity.

The CDR3 is made up of 17 amino acids. The V end lost 0 bases, the J end lost 0 bases, and 14 bases lay between the germline ends. Germline V gene sequence: CDR1 LGHNA, CDR2 YSLEER. The TCR was taken from a man younger than 45 in good health and CMV-seronegative. The chain recombines TRBV4-3 with TRBJ1-1; D is ambiguous. The sample consisted of PBMCs. The CDR3 sequence is CASSQEVFGALNTEAFF. CDR3 nucleotides: TGCGCCAGCAGCCAAGAAGTCTTTGGAGCCTTGAACACTGAAGCTTTCTTT.